The sequence of this T cell receptor beta chain was determined in a study of T-cell memory formation after mild COVID-19. On the study more broadly: In these data, TCR clusters were largely donor specific.

5'RACE with constant-segment primers yielded barcoded, UMI-tagged TCR alpha and TCR beta cDNA libraries. From the 5' RACE reads, TCRdb called clonotypes with MiXCR, one entry per CDR3 protein. The sample consists of a few hundred thousand distinct CDR3 sequences, 20% to 25% of them appearing once. As concerns this clonotype: Its antigen remains unknown.

The CDR3 has 18 amino acids. Unmatched junction bases numbered 13, after V lost 1 base and J lost 3 bases. From germline, CDR1 is MNHNS and CDR2 SASEGT. Study results and caveats: Contracting CD8+ clones were enriched in EMRA, CD4+ mainly in CM and EM. For second-wave clones that peaked at day 37, SARS-CoV-2 specificity went unverified.

The rearrangement uses TRBV6-1 and TRBJ2-3, with 7 bases aligning to TRBD2. Material for sequencing was PBMCs or a T cell subset sorted from them (not recorded which). The clonotype originates from an adult woman who had mild COVID-19 (a few samples of this study predate the infection). Cell type and time point are not known. The CDR3 DNA reads TGTGCCAGCAGTGAAGAAGTCGGGGCAGCGGGGTTAACAGATACGCAGTATTTT. Amino acid sequence: CASSEEVGAAGLTDTQYF.